Below, 3 T cell receptor beta chains from the same sample are listed, as sequenced in a study of CD8+ T cells in alopecia areata. Specified treatment: oral pan-JAK inhibitor, 5-10 mg twice daily. RNA was isolated and reverse transcribed to cDNA, the sequencing template. The repertoire was sequenced with immunoSEQ multiplex PCR; TCRdb's copy has only in-frame clones and lacks some. Of roughly 110,000 clones detected, 84% appear once; the ten largest clones hold about 24%. The sample in question was CD8+ T cells sorted from blood, obtained at week 24, from a patient treated with tofacitinib. Source of these receptors: a human donor with alopecia areata.

The rearrangement uses TRBV5-1 and TRBJ2-1; no reliable D call. The CDR3 loop spans 17 amino acids. CDR1 SGHRS and CDR2 YFSETQ come from the germline V gene. V dropped 0 bases and J dropped 0 bases, with 13 bases sitting between them. CDR3 region: CASSLVSGGPSYNEQFF. As DNA, the CDR3 is TGCGCCAGCAGCTTGGTGTCTGGTGGGCCCTCCTACAATGAGCAGTTCTTC.

The chain joins TRBV23-1 to TRBJ2-1; perhaps TRBD1 as D (6 bases). TRBV23-1 is an open reading frame whose function is uncertain. This CDR3 has 15 residues. Between the trimmed V and J ends, which lost 3 bases and 6 bases, there was a span of 15 bases. Here the CDR3 reads CASSQGAKRGNEQFF. The CDR3 bases are TGCGCCAGCAGTCAGGGGGCAAAACGGGGCAATGAGCAGTTCTTC.

The chain has TRBV15 and TRBJ2-6, with 7 bases identical to TRBD1. V trimming: 5 bases; J trimming: 3 bases; junction bases outside the gene matches: 7. CDR3 length equals 16 residues. The V gene's germline CDR1 is LNHNV and CDR2 YYDKDF (reference sequence). The CDR3 region is CATSAPTGNGANVLTF. CDR3 DNA: TGTGCCACCAGCGCACCGACAGGGAATGGGGCCAACGTCCTGACTTTC.